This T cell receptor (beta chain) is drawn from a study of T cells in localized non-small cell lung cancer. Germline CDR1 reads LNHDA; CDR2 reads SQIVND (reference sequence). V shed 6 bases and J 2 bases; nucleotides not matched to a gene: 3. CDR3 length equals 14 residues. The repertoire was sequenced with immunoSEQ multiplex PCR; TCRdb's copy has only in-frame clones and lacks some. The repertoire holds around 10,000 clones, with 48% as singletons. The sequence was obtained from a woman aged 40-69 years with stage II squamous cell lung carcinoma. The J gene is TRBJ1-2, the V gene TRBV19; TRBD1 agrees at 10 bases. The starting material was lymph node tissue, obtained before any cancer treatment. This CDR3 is CASRRTGGNYGYTF. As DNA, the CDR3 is TGTGCCAGTAGGAGGACAGGGGGAAACTATGGCTACACCTTC.